These 29 T cell receptor beta chains were sequenced from one sample in a study of cytomegalovirus exposure and HLA in healthy donors. This PCR relied on a set of 60 Vbeta primers and 13 Jbeta primers. The table came from immunoSEQ multiplex PCR; TCRdb's copy has only in-frame clones and leaves some out. This sample yields about 210,000 clones, of which roughly 77% are seen a single time; about 3% belongs to the top ten. Sample: PBMCs. Every receptor here comes from a man between 35 and 55 years old in good health and CMV-seropositive.

This chain links TRBV27 with TRBJ1-6; D ambiguous. The CDR3 spans 14 residues. Trimming cost V 6 bases and J 2 bases, with 8 bases left between them. Germline V lookup: CDR1 MNHEY, CDR2 SMNVEV (reference sequence). The CDR3 region has the DNA TGTGCCAGCAGATGGGCAGCCTATAATTCACCCCTCCACTTT. This sequence encodes CASRWAAYNSPLHF.

The V and J genes are TRBV29-1 and TRBJ2-5; no definite D call. CDR1 is SQVTM, CDR2 ANQGSEA, per germline. V dropped 6 bases and J dropped 1 base, with 9 bases sitting between them. There are 12 residues in the CDR3. In nucleotides, the CDR3 is TGCAGCGTGCATAGACTCCAAGAGACCCAGTACTTC. It encodes CSVHRLQETQYF.

The V call is TRBV10-2, the J call TRBJ1-5; 8 nucleotides align to TRBD1. CDR1 and CDR2 from the germline V gene are WSHSY and SAAADI. V lost 5 bases and J lost 5; bases outside the gene matches: 2. The CDR3 runs to 13 residues. DNA for the CDR3: TGCGCCAGCAGTACAGGGGGAGATCAGCCCCAGCATTTT. Its protein is CASSTGGDQPQHF.

This clone showed up just a few times. CDR3 sequence: CASSLLTGGNTDTQYF. The CDR3, as DNA: TGTGCCAGCAGCTTGTTAACGGGGGGTAACACAGATACGCAGTATTTT. The gene calls are TRBV5-6 and TRBJ2-3; 7 positions match TRBD2. The CDR3 has 16 residues. With 1 base clipped from V and 2 bases from J, the junction kept 7 bases outside the gene matches. In germline, CDR1 is SGHDT, CDR2 YYEEEE.

The chain has TRBV6-1 and TRBJ2-1, with D possibly being TRBD2 (5 bases). Trimming removed 6 bases at V and 0 bases at J, with 12 bases between. The CDR3 covers 15 residues. Germline CDR1 MNHNS, CDR2 SASEGT. CDR3 region: CASSRRMGSYNEQFF. The CDR3 coding sequence is TGTGCCAGCAGCCGGAGGATGGGCTCCTACAATGAGCAGTTCTTC.

The table lists this clone with a few counts. The rearrangement links TRBV28 to TRBJ1-4; a weak D match, TRBD1 (6 bases). CDR3 length: 15 residues. Deletions cut 2 bases from V and 4 bases from J, with 11 bases between. In germline, CDR1 is MDHEN, CDR2 SYDVKM. The CDR3 DNA reads as TGTGCCAGCAGTTTACCGGACAGTCGTAATGAAAAACTGTTTTTT. Encoded protein: CASSLPDSRNEKLFF.

This chain connects TRBV6-1 to TRBJ2-1, with TRBD2 matching over 11 bases. CDR1 is MNHNS and CDR2 is SASEGT in the germline V gene. CDR3 length: 15 amino acids. Trimming at V came to 6 bases and at J to 5 bases, leaving 6 bases not matched to a gene. DNA of the CDR3: TGTGCCAGCAGGCCTGGGACTAGCGGTAACAATGAGCAGTTCTTC. Translated: CASRPGTSGNNEQFF.

This rearrangement joins TRBV30 to TRBJ2-5, with TRBD1 matching over 7 bases. The CDR3 contains 15 residues. With 2 bases clipped from V and 3 bases from J, the junction kept 9 bases outside the gene matches. CDR1 is GTSNPN and CDR2 is SVGIG in the germline V gene (reference sequence). CDR3 nucleotides: TGTGCCTGGAGTTCTCCCGGGACAGATAAAGAGACCCAGTACTTC. This gives the protein CAWSSPGTDKETQYF.

The chain combines TRBV6-5 with TRBJ2-5, with D possibly matching TRBD1 (6 bases). CDR1 is MNHEY and CDR2 is SVGAGI in the germline V gene. The V and J ends lost 5 bases and 0 bases respectively, with 13 bases between them. This CDR3 region has 15 residues. CDR3 in amino acids: CASSGGQTYQETQYF. The CDR3 DNA sequence: TGTGCCAGCAGTGGTGGACAGACCTACCAAGAGACCCAGTACTTC.

The V gene is TRBV7-9, the J gene TRBJ2-1; 15 bases line up with TRBD2. V was clipped by 3 bases and J by 7 bases; unmatched bases: 4. The CDR3 extends over 16 amino acids. Germline values: CDR1 SEHNR, CDR2 FQNEAQ (reference sequence). CDR3 amino acids: CASSFSGTSGGNEQFF. The CDR3 DNA reads TGTGCCAGCAGCTTCTCCGGGACTAGCGGGGGGAATGAGCAGTTCTTC.

This CDR3 reads CASGSGTKDRQKSSYNSPLHF. CDR3 coding DNA: TGTGCTAGTGGTTCGGGGACAAAGGACAGGCAAAAAAGCTCCTATAATTCACCCCTCCACTTT. The rearrangement uses TRBV12-5 and TRBJ1-6; 7 positions agree with TRBD1. The V gene end was trimmed by 4 bases and the J gene end by 0 bases; junction bases not matched to a gene: 18. This CDR3 region has 21 residues. Germline loops: CDR1 LGHNT, CDR2 FRNRAP.

J is TRBJ2-1 and V is TRBV11-2; 11 positions agree with TRBD2. Germline V lookup: CDR1 SGHAT, CDR2 FQNNGV. V was pared by 5 bases and J by 9 bases, with 9 bases of the junction left unmatched. The CDR3 has 15 amino acids. Written as DNA, the CDR3 is TGTGCCAGCAGCGGCGGGAGTAGCGGGAGGGTTGAGCAGTTCTTC. Its translation is CASSGGSSGRVEQFF. Complete variable domain (other parts from reference TRBV11-2 and TRBJ2-1): EAGVAQSPRYKIIEKRQSVAFWCNPISGHATLYWYQQILGQGPKLLIQFQNNGVVDDSQLPKDRFSAERLKGVDSTLKIQPAKLEDSAVYLCASSGGSSGRVEQFFGPGTRLTVL.

V is TRBV27 and J is TRBJ1-2; 10 bases are shared with TRBD1. Germline values: CDR1 MNHEY, CDR2 SMNVEV (reference sequence). The CDR3 totals 16 residues. The ends lost 0 bases at V and 4 bases at J; junction bases unmatched: 5. The DNA of the CDR3 is TGTGCCAGCAGTTTATCGACAGGGGGCCCCTTCTATGGCTACACCTTC. Encoded protein: CASSLSTGGPFYGYTF.

The rearrangement links TRBV11-3 to TRBJ2-3; 7 bases agree with TRBD1. Germline V gives CDR1 SGHNT, CDR2 YENEEA. V gave up 1 base and J gave up 5 bases; unmatched junction bases: 9. The length of the CDR3 is 16 residues. In DNA, the CDR3 is TGTGCCAGCAGCTTAGCACCAGGGGGATTGAGAGATACGCAGTATTTT. Amino acid sequence: CASSLAPGGLRDTQYF.

V is TRBV27 and J is TRBJ2-7, with 8 bases aligning to TRBD1. CDR1 is MNHEY, CDR2 SMNVEV, per germline (reference sequence). Trimming took 7 bases from V and 4 from J; bases not matched to a gene: 6. CDR3 length: 13 amino acids. CDR3 sequence: CASTYRGSYEQYF. CDR3 DNA sequence: TGTGCCAGCACTTACAGGGGGTCTTACGAGCAGTACTTC.

The V gene is TRBV28, the J gene TRBJ2-7, with 8 nucleotides matching TRBD1. CDR3 size: 15 residues. With V trimmed by 5 bases and J by 6 bases, 12 bases remained unmatched. CDR1 and CDR2 (germline): MDHEN, SYDVKM. CDR3 sequence: CASSPRAGGFSEQYF. DNA of the CDR3: TGTGCCAGCAGTCCCCGGGCAGGGGGCTTTTCCGAGCAGTACTTC.

In this sample, this clone turned up a few times. This rearrangement joins TRBV25-1 to TRBJ1-4; possible D gene TRBD1, 5 bases. The CDR3 extends over 13 amino acids. Trimming took off 10 bases at V and 4 bases at J, with 13 bases between the two ends. Germline V lookup: CDR1 MGHDK, CDR2 SYGVNS. CDR3 protein: CATAGRFNEKLFF. The CDR3 nucleotides are TGTGCCACCGCGGGACGTTTTAATGAAAAACTGTTTTTT.

This clone was counted only a few times. The chain has TRBV7-2 and TRBJ2-7, with 14 bases matching TRBD2. There are 15 residues in the CDR3. Germline loops: CDR1 SGHTA, CDR2 FQGNSA. The V and J ends lost 2 bases and 7 bases, in that order; junction bases with no gene match: 4. The CDR3 bases are TGTGCCAGCAGCTTAACGGGACTAGCGGGGGTGGAGCAGTACTTC. This gives the protein CASSLTGLAGVEQYF.

This chain joins TRBV7-6 and TRBJ2-7; maybe TRBD2 (6 bases). V gave up 5 bases and J gave up 4 bases, with 27 bases separating them. Germline CDR1 and CDR2: SGHVS and FNYEAQ. There are 18 residues in the CDR3. The CDR3 here is CASSPRPPADYRGYEQYF. As DNA, the CDR3 is TGTGCCAGCAGCCCTAGACCCCCTGCGGACTACCGTGGGTACGAGCAGTACTTC.

The chain carries TRBV11-2 and TRBJ2-1; 8 nucleotides agree with TRBD2. J gave up 5 bases and V 4 bases, and 19 bases lay outside the gene matches. From germline, CDR1 is SGHAT and CDR2 FQNNGV. CDR3 length: 19 residues. The CDR3 sequence: CASSSSPNILAEADNEQFF. As DNA, the CDR3 is TGTGCCAGCAGCTCCAGCCCAAACATACTAGCGGAAGCCGACAATGAGCAGTTCTTC.

This chain links TRBV6-5 with TRBJ1-6; D possibly corresponds to TRBD1 (6 bases). The CDR3 is made up of 16 amino acids. Trimming cost V 2 bases and J 2 bases, with 10 bases left between them. Germline assignment: CDR1 MNHEY and CDR2 SVGAGI. The CDR3 nucleotides read TGTGCCAGCAGTTACCGGGGGGGCGCCTATAATTCACCCCTCCACTTT. Protein sequence: CASSYRGGAYNSPLHF.

The chain employs TRBV19 and TRBJ1-5, with D maybe TRBD1 (6 bases). CDR1 is LNHDA, CDR2 SQIVND, per germline (reference sequence). V shed 0 bases and J shed 5 bases, with 14 bases lying between them. CDR3 length: 16 residues. In DNA, the CDR3 is TGTGCCAGTAGTATAGATCCGGCAGGGGCTTATCAGCCCCAGCATTTT. Translated, it gives CASSIDPAGAYQPQHF.

V gene TRBV6-5 combines with J gene TRBJ1-5; 9 bases are a match to TRBD1. Trimming cost V 4 bases and J 4 bases; bases outside gene matches: 5. The CDR3 loop spans 15 amino acids. CDR1 and CDR2 (germline): MNHEY, SVGAGI. The CDR3 region is CASSFGQGRNQPQHF. The CDR3 DNA is TGTGCCAGCAGTTTCGGACAGGGGAGGAATCAGCCCCAGCATTTT.

The chain is built from TRBV11-2 and TRBJ2-7; 12 bases match TRBD1. Trimming cost V 7 bases and J 6 bases; bases outside gene matches: 13. CDR1 and CDR2 from the germline V gene are SGHAT and FQNNGV. The CDR3 totals 16 residues. CDR3: CASTERGTGGKGEQYF. The CDR3 coding sequence is TGTGCCAGCACTGAACGGGGGACAGGGGGCAAGGGCGAGCAGTACTTC.

This chain links TRBV5-1 with TRBJ2-4; TRBD1 matches at 8 bases. The CDR3 covers 13 residues. In germline, CDR1 is SGHRS, CDR2 YFSETQ. V gave up 3 bases and J gave up 5 bases; unmatched junction bases: 1. For the CDR3, the DNA is TGCGCCAGCAGCTCGGACAGGGAAAACATTCAGTACTTC. Translation: CASSSDRENIQYF.

The chain uses TRBV7-9 and TRBJ2-3; TRBD2 aligns across 12 bases. The length of the CDR3 is 18 residues. V lost 3 bases and J lost 4; bases outside the gene matches: 11. Germline V lookup: CDR1 SEHNR, CDR2 FQNEAQ (reference sequence). The DNA for the CDR3 is TGTGCCAGCAGCTTTACGCGCGCTAGCGGGGGGGAAGCAGATACGCAGTATTTT. Amino acid sequence: CASSFTRASGGEADTQYF.

The V call is TRBV5-1, the J call TRBJ2-7, with TRBD1 matching 9 bases. Germline V gene data show CDR1 as SGHRS and CDR2 as YFSETQ. V gave up 4 bases and J gave up 3 bases; unmatched junction bases: 5. The CDR3 extends over 14 amino acids. The CDR3, as DNA: TGCGCCAGCAGCGGCGGGACAGGGTACTACGAGCAGTACTTC. This codes for CASSGGTGYYEQYF.

The chain joins TRBV5-1 to TRBJ1-6; a weak D match, TRBD1 (6 bases). The CDR3 is made up of 17 amino acids. In germline, CDR1 is SGHRS, CDR2 YFSETQ. Between the trimmed V and J ends, which lost 4 bases and 7 bases, there was a span of 21 bases. CDR3 coding DNA: TGCGCCAGCAGCAAAAGCGCGGGGGGGCGGCAAAATTCACCCCTCCACTTT. This encodes CASSKSAGGRQNSPLHF.

This clone has just a few counts. The rearrangement uses TRBV4-1 and TRBJ2-3, with TRBD1 matching 12 bases. Trimming took 5 bases from V and 6 from J; bases not matched to a gene: 6. CDR3 length equals 15 residues. The V gene's germline CDR1 is MGHRA and CDR2 YSYEKL. Here the CDR3 reads CASSEAGQGADTQYF. The DNA of the CDR3 is TGCGCCAGCAGCGAAGCGGGACAGGGGGCCGATACGCAGTATTTT.